The T cell receptor (beta chain) described here comes from a study of shared clonotypes between healthy human individuals. Assay used: immunoSEQ multiplex PCR; TCRdb lists only in-frame clones, some missing. The sample includes about 2,500,000 clones, roughly nine tenths of them seen just once. Study conclusions and caveats: Since donors were few, the genetic and exposure-history diversity represented was limited.

Notes on this clone: Its target is not known.

The sequence was collected from a man between 18 and 35 years old in good health. Sequencing was done on a sample of naive CD4+ T cells sorted from blood. Subset of the sample: CD45RA+ positively selected.

CDR3 sequence (DNA): TGTGCCAGCAGTTTGTATAGGTCTCGGCTAGCGGGATATTTGAACACCGGGGAGCTGTTTTTT. Translated: CASSLYRSRLAGYLNTGELFF. The genes are TRBV27 and TRBJ2-2; the match to TRBD2 covers 9 bases. This CDR3 region has 21 residues. J was trimmed by 1 base and V by 3 bases; bases with no gene match: 18. Germline CDR1 and CDR2: MNHEY and SMNVEV (reference sequence).